These 7 T cell receptor beta chains share one sample of origin, sequenced in a study of CD8 T cells in ankylosing spondylitis. Study observations and caveats: Seemingly characteristic of ankylosing spondylitis blood was a TCR beta motif consisting of several highly homologous variants.

One entry per CDR3 protein, called by TCRdb with MiXCR from the 5' RACE reads. The sample contains some 840,000 distinct CDR3 sequences, approximately 12% of which appear only once. Their antigen targets remain unknown. The sample consisted of blood, either unsorted or a sorted T cell fraction (not recorded which). The receptors were sampled from a male donor with ankylosing spondylitis.

The chain recombines TRBV20-1 with TRBJ1-2, with TRBD1 matching over 9 bases. Losses at the gene ends were 0 bases for V and 0 bases for J; bases not matched to a gene: 11. The CDR3 contains 18 residues. CDR1 is DFQATT, CDR2 SNEGSKA, per germline (reference sequence). CDR3 sequence reads: CSARDLSGQGTSNYGYTF. The CDR3 coding sequence is TGCAGTGCTAGAGATCTCTCGGGACAGGGAACCTCTAACTATGGCTACACCTTC.

The J gene is TRBJ1-2, the V gene TRBV7-2, with D possibly TRBD1 on 5 matching bases. The CDR3 is made up of 15 amino acids. Trimming took off 1 base at V and 4 bases at J, with 13 bases between the two ends. CDR1 is SGHTA and CDR2 is FQGNSA in the germline V gene. The CDR3 region is CASSLGPTGTYGYTF. The CDR3 nucleotides read TGTGCCAGCAGCTTAGGCCCGACGGGGACCTATGGCTACACCTTC.

V is TRBV29-1 and J is TRBJ1-3; 8 bases map to TRBD1. After removal of 4 bases from V and 5 bases from J, the junction contained 4 bases not matched to a gene. The germline gives CDR1 SQVTM, CDR2 ANQGSEA. The CDR3 runs to 13 residues. The CDR3 protein is CSVVRQGRNTIYF. CDR3 sequence (DNA): TGCAGCGTTGTGCGACAGGGGAGAAACACCATATATTTT.

The CDR3 loop is CASSGPTTFEAFF. CDR3 bases: TGTGCCAGCAGTGGACCGACGACGTTTGAAGCTTTCTTT. The chain uses TRBV9 and TRBJ1-1; D ambiguous. CDR3 length: 13 amino acids. Germline V lookup: CDR1 SGDLS, CDR2 YYNGEE. V lost 5 bases and J 7 bases, leaving 15 bases between the germline ends.

This clonotype was seen a handful of times. This chain connects TRBV20-1 to TRBJ2-5; 12 positions match TRBD2. The V and J ends lost 3 bases and 5 bases, in that order; junction bases with no gene match: 10. The germline V gene encodes CDR1 DFQATT and CDR2 SNEGSKA (reference sequence). This CDR3 is 16 amino acids long. The CDR3 loop is CSARRLAGGSAETQYF. For the CDR3, the DNA is TGCAGTGCTAGGAGGCTAGCGGGAGGGTCGGCGGAGACCCAGTACTTC.

Only one count was recorded for this clonotype. This chain links TRBV30 with TRBJ2-3, with 7 bases lining up with TRBD1. The CDR3 length is 14 residues. CDR1 is GTSNPN, CDR2 SVGIG, per germline (reference sequence). V lost 2 bases, J lost 11 bases, and 13 bases stayed unmatched. The CDR3 DNA reads TGTGCCTGGAGTCTTGGGACAGCCTCTGTCTGGCAGTATTTT. Residues: CAWSLGTASVWQYF.

In this sample, this clonotype turned up a few times. The rearrangement joins TRBV6-1 to TRBJ1-4; 8 nucleotides line up with TRBD1. Germline CDR1 reads MNHNS; CDR2 reads SASEGT. Losses at the gene ends were 6 bases for V and 3 bases for J; bases not matched to a gene: 3. This CDR3 contains 14 residues. The CDR3 nucleotides are TGTGCCAGCAGGATGACAGGGGCTAATGAAAAACTGTTTTTT. Its translation is CASRMTGANEKLFF.